This TCR beta chain was found in a study of blood T cells in healthy people across ages. V lost 6 bases, J lost 3 bases, and 8 bases stayed unmatched. CDR3 length: 14 residues. Germline lookup yields CDR1 DFQATT and CDR2 SNEGSKA (reference sequence). Study-wide results and limits: Naive and antigen-experienced cells were not separated, limiting conclusive comparison.

Together with a sample-barcoded 5' primer, a J-beta primer mix was included in a second PCR lasting about 7 to 12 cycles. Tagging of each cDNA molecule was performed by a template-switch adaptor with 12 random nucleotides. Using its own MiXCR run on the 5' RACE reads, TCRdb lists one record per CDR3 protein. This table holds some 1.4 million distinct CDR3 sequences, approximately 40% found once. As regards this clonotype: Its antigen is not known.

All donors came from Russia, were Caucasian and healthy, and spanned ages roughly 6 to 95. The V call is TRBV20-1, the J call TRBJ2-3, with TRBD2 matching 8 bases. The material sequenced was blood. This TCR was sampled from a woman aged 18-29 years in good health. The CDR3 nucleotides read TGCAGTGCCCCTCGGCGGGAGGCGACAGATACGCAGTATTTT. As protein: CSAPRREATDTQYF.